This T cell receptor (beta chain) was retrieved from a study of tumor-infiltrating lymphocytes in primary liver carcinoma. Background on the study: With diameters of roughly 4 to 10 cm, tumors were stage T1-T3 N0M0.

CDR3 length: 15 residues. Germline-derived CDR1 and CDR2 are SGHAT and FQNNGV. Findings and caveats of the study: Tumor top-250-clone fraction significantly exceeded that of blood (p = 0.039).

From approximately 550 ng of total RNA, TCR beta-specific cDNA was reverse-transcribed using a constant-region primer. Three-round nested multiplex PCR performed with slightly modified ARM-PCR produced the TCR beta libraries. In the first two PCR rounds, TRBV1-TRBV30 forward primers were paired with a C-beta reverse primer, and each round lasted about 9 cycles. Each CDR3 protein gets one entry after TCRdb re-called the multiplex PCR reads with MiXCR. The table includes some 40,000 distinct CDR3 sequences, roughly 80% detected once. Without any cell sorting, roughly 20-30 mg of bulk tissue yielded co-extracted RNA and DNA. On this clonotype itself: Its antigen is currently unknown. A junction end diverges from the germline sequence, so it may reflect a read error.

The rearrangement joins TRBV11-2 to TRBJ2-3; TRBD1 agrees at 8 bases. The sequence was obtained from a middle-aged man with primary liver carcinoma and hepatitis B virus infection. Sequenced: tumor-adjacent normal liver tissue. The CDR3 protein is CVSGLVNTGGDAQYF. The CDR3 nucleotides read TGTGTCAGCGGCTTAGTTAACACAGGGGGAGATGCGCAGTATTTT.